The clone carrying this T cell receptor beta chain appeared once. The antigen is unknown. A much bigger clone sits one base away, suggesting this may be a read error. Trimming left V 1 base short and J 4 bases short, with 8 bases between. This CDR3 has 14 residues. CDR1 and CDR2 from the germline V gene are SEHNR and FQNEAQ (reference sequence). The TCR beta CDR3 region was amplified by multiplex PCR employing 32 V and 13 J primers. TCRdb reprocessed the multiplex PCR reads via MiXCR and lists one record per CDR3 protein. The top ten clones hold 17% of a sample with fewer than 7,500 distinct CDR3 sequences, 22% of them seen once. This sample is part of a study of immune heterogeneity within non-small cell lung tumors. General study findings and limits: T-cell receptor beta clonotypes at high frequency differed largely between individual patients. Identical dominant CDR3 beta clonotypes recurred across a patient's tumor sites, together with site-unique high-frequency clones. Local T-cell repertoire clonality was correlated with local tumor mutational burden, and the correlation was positive. It was moderate in strength but statistically significant (R about 0.33).

Bulk tumor genomic DNA constituted the template, at 550 to 750 ng per sample. During surgery, each primary tumor gave multiple biopsies spaced as far apart as possible. Patients had untreated, newly diagnosed non-small cell lung cancer and underwent curative surgery. Donation came from patients with newly diagnosed non-small cell lung cancer who were having surgery with curative intent. The sample taken for sequencing was lung tumor tissue. This clonotype was obtained from a man aged 55 to 70 with non-small cell lung cancer. This rearrangement joins TRBV7-9 to TRBJ2-1; no reliable D call. This CDR3 reads CASSLVVPYNEQFF. The CDR3 region has the DNA TGTGCCAGCAGCTTAGTGGTCCCTTACAATGAGCAGTTCTTC.